This T cell receptor beta chain was found in a study of Ad26.COV2.S vaccination and SARS-CoV-2 variants. Notes on the study in general: Those who received vaccine or placebo ended up with similar non-spike TCR breadth. Individuals receiving vaccine had higher spike-specific TCR breadth than placebo recipients did.

Trimming pared 7 bases from V and 4 bases from J, leaving 15 bases between. CDR3 size: 14 residues. Germline CDR1 reads KGHSH; CDR2 reads LQKENI. Sample treatment: 15 to 20 received Ad26.COV2.S at low or high dose, single or two shots; about 5 received placebo; per-sample allocation not given. Samples were taken on day 63 after the first vaccine or placebo injection. Produced via immunoSEQ multiplex PCR; TCRdb's table is partial and in-frame only. The sample has over 300,000 clones; about four fifths are singletons. As for this clone: What it binds is unknown.

This receptor was obtained from a person aged 18-60 years who received the Ad26.COV2.S COVID-19 vaccine or a placebo. Sequencing used peripheral blood, obtained in a trial of Ad26.COV2.S vaccine versus placebo. The J gene is TRBJ2-3, the V gene TRBV18, with a possible D match to TRBD2 (6 bases). CDR3 sequence (DNA): TGTGCCAGCTGCCTGCTCGGGGGACCAGATACGCAGTATTTT. Translated: CASCLLGGPDTQYF.